Following are 30 T cell receptor beta chains from one sample sequenced in a study of blood T cell repertoires in COVID-19. The protocol was immunoSEQ multiplex PCR, while the TCRdb copy is restricted to in-frame clones and leaves out a portion. Of roughly 110,000 clones in the sample, around 88% were seen once. Sequencing was carried out using peripheral blood. These receptors were collected from a man over 45 with active or convalescent COVID-19.

CDR3 DNA: TGTGCCAGCTCACCACTTACCGGGACAGGGGCAATCGGCGAAAAACTGTTTTTT. Translating it yields CASSPLTGTGAIGEKLFF. This sequence joins TRBV25-1 and TRBJ1-4, with TRBD1 matching 10 bases. CDR1 is MGHDK, CDR2 SYGVNS, per germline. V gave up 8 bases and J gave up 8 bases; unmatched junction bases: 20. This CDR3 comprises 18 residues.

This clone has only one observation. The genes are TRBV13 and TRBJ2-5, with D possibly matching TRBD1 (6 bases). The CDR3 runs 17 residues. CDR1 is PRHDT, CDR2 FYEKMQ, per germline (reference sequence). The ends were cut back, 1 base at V and 5 bases at J, with 20 bases in the middle. CDR3 coding DNA: TGTGCCAGCAGCTTAGAACAGAGTGGGGGCCTGGGGGAGACCCAGTACTTC. It specifies CASSLEQSGGLGETQYF.

V is TRBV15 and J is TRBJ1-3, with D possibly matching TRBD1 (5 bases). V gave up 1 base and J gave up 2 bases, with 12 bases separating them. The CDR3 contains 16 residues. Germline-derived CDR1 and CDR2 are LNHNV and YYDKDF (reference sequence). The CDR3 DNA sequence: TGTGCCACCAGCAGAGTCCCCCCGGGGGCTGGAAACACCATATATTTT. Translated: CATSRVPPGAGNTIYF.

This chain links TRBV18 with TRBJ1-1; no reliable D call. Germline-derived CDR1 and CDR2 are KGHSH and LQKENI. The CDR3 has 13 amino acids. V was clipped by 0 bases and J by 11 bases, with 13 bases between them. CDR3 sequence (DNA): TGTGCCAGCTCACCACCTCCGGGCAGCGGCGCTTTCTTT. Translating gives CASSPPPGSGAFF.

The J gene is TRBJ2-2, the V gene TRBV28; 8 bases match TRBD2. V trimming: 4 bases; J trimming: 5 bases; junction bases outside the gene matches: 9. The length of the CDR3 is 16 residues. The germline CDR1 and CDR2 sequences are MDHEN and SYDVKM. CDR3 DNA: TGTGCCAGCAGTTCGGGGACCCAGCGGGGGACCGGGGAGCTGTTTTTT. It codes for CASSSGTQRGTGELFF. Full variable domain (rest looked up from reference TRBV28 and TRBJ2-2): DVKVTQSSRYLVKRTGEKVFLECVQDMDHENMFWYRQDPGLGLRLIYFSYDVKMKEKGDIPEGYSVSREKKERFSLILESASTNQTSMYLCASSSGTQRGTGELFFGEGSRLTVL.

V gene TRBV19 combines with J gene TRBJ2-5; possibly TRBD1 for D (5 bases). The germline V gene encodes CDR1 LNHDA and CDR2 SQIVND (reference sequence). V lost 2 bases to trimming and J lost 5 bases, with 12 bases between them. The CDR3 covers 14 residues. In DNA, the CDR3 is TGTGCCAGTAGTATACAGGGCCGTGGGGAGACCCAGTACTTC. Its protein product is CASSIQGRGETQYF.

The sample holds one count of this clone. The chain carries TRBV6-5 and TRBJ1-5, with a possible D match to TRBD1 (5 bases). This CDR3 is 13 amino acids long. CDR1 MNHEY and CDR2 SVGAGI come from the germline V gene. The V end was cut by 5 bases, the J end by 6 bases, with 11 bases between. The CDR3 DNA follows: TGTGCCAGCAGTCCGGGGGGGACTCAGCCCCAGCATTTT. Translated: CASSPGGTQPQHF.

Details on this clone: The sample holds other DNA sequences that translate to the same CDR3. V and J are TRBV7-8 and TRBJ2-2; TRBD2 matches 8 bases. CDR1 and CDR2 from the germline V gene are SGHVS and FQNEAQ. The CDR3 sequence is 17 residues long. V trimming: 3 bases; J trimming: 7 bases; junction bases outside the gene matches: 13. The CDR3 sequence: CASSFYPAAGEIGELFF. The CDR3 coding sequence is TGTGCCAGCAGCTTTTACCCTGCAGCGGGAGAAATCGGGGAGCTGTTTTTT.

The J gene is TRBJ1-5, the V gene TRBV11-2, with D unresolved. In germline, CDR1 is SGHAT, CDR2 FQNNGV. This CDR3 contains 13 residues. V gave up 0 bases and J gave up 6 bases, with 6 bases separating them. For the CDR3, the DNA is TGTGCCAGCAGCTTAGATCTCGTTCAGCCCCAGCATTTT. As protein: CASSLDLVQPQHF.

This chain connects TRBV6-5 to TRBJ2-1; D perhaps matches TRBD2 (5 bases). The length of the CDR3 is 16 residues. The germline CDR1 and CDR2 sequences are MNHEY and SVGAGI. The ends were cut back, 0 bases at V and 8 bases at J, with 17 bases in the middle. CDR3: CASSYSTTRSGDEQFF. CDR3 DNA: TGTGCCAGCAGTTACTCGACTACCCGCAGTGGGGATGAGCAGTTCTTC.

The V and J genes are TRBV27 and TRBJ1-5; no clear D. The CDR3 is made up of 21 amino acids. V was trimmed by 3 bases and J by 4 bases, leaving 31 bases between them. Germline CDR1 reads MNHEY; CDR2 reads SMNVEV (reference sequence). The CDR3 loop reads CASSLSRNRVGHVVINQPQHF. The DNA of the CDR3 is TGTGCCAGCAGTTTGTCCCGGAACAGAGTTGGGCACGTAGTCATTAATCAGCCCCAGCATTTT.

The V gene is TRBV19, the J gene TRBJ2-7; TRBD1 aligns across 8 bases. V lost 9 bases, J lost 3 bases, and 10 bases stayed unmatched. The CDR3 runs 14 residues. Germline V gene data show CDR1 as LNHDA and CDR2 as SQIVND (reference sequence). The CDR3 nucleotides read TGTGCCAGCGCCCCCGGACAGGGAGTCTACGAGCAGTACTTC. It translates to CASAPGQGVYEQYF.

This clone was seen just once. V usage is TRBV6-5 and J usage is TRBJ1-1; D gene unclear. Trimming shortened V by 6 bases and J by 5 bases, and 7 bases separated the two germline ends. The CDR3 runs 11 residues. Germline loops: CDR1 MNHEY, CDR2 SVGAGI. The CDR3 sequence: CASSLWTEAFF. DNA of the CDR3: TGTGCCAGCAGCCTATGGACTGAAGCTTTCTTT.

This sequence joins TRBV9 and TRBJ1-2; the D gene is possibly TRBD1 (6 bases). This CDR3 is 16 amino acids long. From germline, CDR1 is SGDLS and CDR2 YYNGEE. The V and J ends lost 0 bases and 6 bases respectively, with 18 bases between them. Written as DNA, the CDR3 is TGTGCCAGCAGCGTAGACGTTGGCAGGGGTGTCGATGGCTACACCTTC. It is translated as CASSVDVGRGVDGYTF.

This chain joins TRBV29-1 and TRBJ1-2; no clear D gene. The V gene lost 7 bases and the J gene lost 5 bases, with 17 bases spanning the gap. Germline V gene lookup returns CDR1 SQVTM and CDR2 ANQGSEA. CDR3 length: 13 residues. The CDR3 sequence is CSAWSLRGYGYTF. The CDR3 DNA reads TGCAGCGCATGGAGTCTTAGAGGGTATGGCTACACCTTC.

About this clone: This same CDR3 is encoded by further DNA sequences in the sample. The chain combines TRBV6-5 with TRBJ1-2; 10 bases align to TRBD1. V dropped 0 bases and J dropped 1; count of bases not matched to a gene: 2. The germline gives CDR1 MNHEY, CDR2 SVGAGI. The CDR3 contains 16 residues. The CDR3 loop reads CASSYSRTGGNYGYTF. The CDR3, as DNA: TGTGCCAGCAGTTACTCGCGGACAGGGGGTAACTATGGCTACACCTTC.

In regard to this clone: This sample also contains other DNA sequences that code for the same CDR3. V and J are TRBV5-1 and TRBJ1-1, with D possibly TRBD1 on 6 matching bases. The CDR3 spans 13 residues. Germline V gene sequence: CDR1 SGHRS, CDR2 YFSETQ. Trimming pared 1 base from V and 4 bases from J, leaving 8 bases between. The CDR3 nucleotides are TGCGCCAGCAGCTTGAGGGGGGGCACTGAAGCTTTCTTT. Translated, it gives CASSLRGGTEAFF. Combining the CDR3 with reference TRBV5-1 and TRBJ1-1 gives the whole variable domain KAGVTQTPRYLIKTRGQQVTLSCSPISGHRSVSWYQQTPGQGLQFLFEYFSETQRNKGNFPGRFSGRQFSNSRSEMNVSTLELGDSALYLCASSLRGGTEAFFGQGTRLTVV.

The V call is TRBV5-1, the J call TRBJ1-4; D is unclear. V lost 3 bases and J 2 bases, leaving 11 bases between the germline ends. CDR3 length: 15 amino acids. Germline CDR1 SGHRS, CDR2 YFSETQ. As DNA, the CDR3 is TGCGCCAGCAGCTCAGGCGCGGGGACTAATGAAAAACTGTTTTTT. Residues: CASSSGAGTNEKLFF.

The V call is TRBV5-1, the J call TRBJ1-2; 9 nucleotides agree with TRBD1. J was trimmed by 6 bases and V by 0 bases; bases with no gene match: 6. Germline V lookup: CDR1 SGHRS, CDR2 YFSETQ. The CDR3 has 15 amino acids. The CDR3 here is CASSLGTGGWNGYTF. CDR3 bases: TGCGCCAGCAGCTTGGGTACAGGGGGCTGGAATGGCTACACCTTC.

The genes are TRBV18 and TRBJ1-1; D perhaps matches TRBD1 (5 bases). V was shortened by 4 bases and J by 5 bases, with 11 bases between the two germline ends. The CDR3 sequence is 13 residues long. CDR1 KGHSH and CDR2 LQKENI come from the germline V gene. CDR3 nucleotides: TGTGCCAGCTCACTCACTCAGGGAACTGAAGCTTTCTTT. Residues: CASSLTQGTEAFF.

This rearrangement joins TRBV14 to TRBJ2-5; unclear D gene. Trimming removed 4 bases at V and 5 bases at J, with 8 bases between. The CDR3 length is 12 residues. Germline V gene lookup returns CDR1 SGHDN and CDR2 FVKESK. The CDR3 protein is CASSPTRETQYF. The CDR3 nucleotides are TGTGCCAGCAGCCCGACCAGGGAGACCCAGTACTTC.

This clone was counted once. This sequence joins TRBV27 and TRBJ2-7, with 8 positions matching TRBD2. From germline, CDR1 is MNHEY and CDR2 SMNVEV (reference sequence). The CDR3 covers 13 residues. V was pared by 5 bases and J by 9 bases, with 9 bases of the junction left unmatched. CDR3 sequence: CASSPYTSGRQYF. In nucleotides, the CDR3 is TGTGCCAGCAGTCCATATACTAGCGGCAGGCAGTACTTC.

The V and J genes are TRBV30 and TRBJ2-1, with TRBD2 matching over 10 bases. CDR3 length: 13 amino acids. With 6 bases clipped from V and 4 bases from J, the junction kept 3 bases outside the gene matches. The V gene's germline CDR1 is GTSNPN and CDR2 SVGIG (reference sequence). DNA of the CDR3: TGTGCCTGTAGCGGGAGGATATACAATGAGCAGTTCTTC. This sequence encodes CACSGRIYNEQFF.

The CDR3 DNA is TGTGCCAGCAGCGAGAACTATGGCTACACCTTC. This translates into CASSENYGYTF. The chain combines TRBV2 with TRBJ1-2, with unresolved D. The germline CDR1 and CDR2 sequences are SNHLY and FYNNEI. Trimming removed 6 bases at V and 2 bases at J, with 4 bases between. This CDR3 has 11 residues. Based on the CDR3 plus reference TRBV2 and TRBJ1-2, the full variable domain is EPEVTQTPSHQVTQMGQEVILRCVPISNHLYFYWYRQILGQKVEFLVSFYNNEISEKSEIFDDQFSVERPDGSNFTLKIRSTKLEDSAMYFCASSENYGYTFGSGTRLTVV.

V is TRBV29-1 and J is TRBJ1-1, with 8 bases identical to TRBD1. The length of the CDR3 is 15 residues. Germline CDR1 is SQVTM and CDR2 is ANQGSEA. After removal of 4 bases from V and 2 bases from J, the junction contained 9 bases not matched to a gene. In DNA form, the CDR3 reads TGCAGCGTTGCGGGGACAGGCTGGGGAAACACTGAAGCTTTCTTT. Protein sequence: CSVAGTGWGNTEAFF.

The chain uses TRBV24-1 and TRBJ2-2; D remains unclear. The CDR3 runs to 13 residues. Trimming removed 1 base at V and 6 bases at J, with 5 bases between. Looked up from germline, CDR1 is KGHDR and CDR2 is SFDVKD. Here the CDR3 reads CATSDFSAGELFF. The CDR3 DNA reads as TGTGCCACCAGTGATTTTTCGGCCGGGGAGCTGTTTTTT.

This chain uses TRBV27 with TRBJ2-2; the D gene is possibly TRBD2 (7 bases). Trimming pared 5 bases from V and 5 bases from J, leaving 18 bases between. Looked up from germline, CDR1 is MNHEY and CDR2 is SMNVEV (reference sequence). The CDR3 contains 16 residues. The DNA for the CDR3 is TGTGCCAGCAGTGGGGAAGGGGGGGCAGCAACCGGGGAGCTGTTTTTT. Translating gives CASSGEGGAATGELFF.

V and J are TRBV10-3 and TRBJ2-3, with a possible D match to TRBD1 (5 bases). The CDR3 is made up of 15 amino acids. From germline, CDR1 is ENHRY and CDR2 SYGVKD. The germline V and J ends were trimmed by 6 bases and 2 bases, with 15 bases remaining between them. For the CDR3, the DNA is TGTGCCATCAGCCCCGGCAGGGTGGACACAGATACGCAGTATTTT. Translating it yields CAISPGRVDTDTQYF.

The gene calls are TRBV6-5 and TRBJ1-5; D is uncertain. The CDR3 sequence is 13 residues long. Trimming took 0 bases from V and 7 from J, leaving 7 bases between them. From germline, CDR1 is MNHEY and CDR2 SVGAGI. The CDR3, as DNA: TGTGCCAGCAGTTACTCTTTGCGACAGCCCCAGCATTTT. Translated: CASSYSLRQPQHF.

This rearrangement joins TRBV2 to TRBJ2-1; D is perhaps TRBD2 (6 bases). V was shortened by 3 bases and J by 8 bases, with 11 bases between the two germline ends. CDR3 length equals 13 residues. CDR1 SNHLY and CDR2 FYNNEI come from the germline V gene. DNA for the CDR3: TGTGCCAGCAGTGATCTCAGACTAGATGAGCAGTTCTTC. Translation gives CASSDLRLDEQFF.